The 5 T cell receptor beta chains given below trace back to one sample, sequenced in a study of blood T cell repertoires in COVID-19. Libraries were prepared by immunoSEQ multiplex PCR; TCRdb keeps only in-frame clonotypes and omits some of them. Of 150,000 or so clones listed, around 80% were seen once; the top ten hold about 6%. The sequenced sample was PBMCs or T cells enriched from blood (not recorded which). The source of these receptors is a man aged 35-49 years who had recovered from COVID-19.

This clone appeared once. The rearrangement joins TRBV18 to TRBJ1-2, with D possibly TRBD1 on 5 matching bases. The CDR3 runs to 13 residues. V dropped 6 bases and J dropped 0 bases, with 8 bases sitting between them. Germline CDR1 and CDR2: KGHSH and LQKENI. This chain's CDR3 is CASSGGANYGYTF. In DNA form, the CDR3 reads TGTGCCAGCTCGGGAGGGGCTAACTATGGCTACACCTTC.

CDR3 region: CASSSPPARRANEKLFF. The CDR3 DNA is TGTGCCAGTAGTAGCCCTCCCGCTCGGAGGGCGAATGAAAAACTGTTTTTT. The gene calls are TRBV19 and TRBJ1-4; no reliable D call. CDR1 LNHDA and CDR2 SQIVND come from the germline V gene (reference sequence). V shed 4 bases and J shed 5 bases, with 20 bases lying between them. This CDR3 region has 17 residues.

This chain connects TRBV19 to TRBJ2-2; D is possibly TRBD2 (5 bases). The germline V gene has CDR1 LNHDA and CDR2 SQIVND (reference sequence). CDR3 length equals 15 residues. V was shortened by 2 bases and J by 3 bases, with 10 bases between the two germline ends. The DNA for the CDR3 is TGTGCCAGTAGTATAACGGACTGGGACACCGGGGAGCTGTTTTTT. Amino acids: CASSITDWDTGELFF.

The chain has TRBV19 and TRBJ1-1; a possible D gene is TRBD1 (5 bases). Per germline, CDR1 LNHDA and CDR2 SQIVND (reference sequence). V dropped 4 bases and J dropped 4 bases, with 13 bases sitting between them. The CDR3 length is 14 residues. CDR3 residues: CASSTPGERTEAFF. CDR3 DNA sequence: TGTGCCAGTAGTACCCCGGGGGAGCGCACTGAAGCTTTCTTT.

V gene TRBV19 combines with J gene TRBJ2-2; 7 positions match TRBD1. The V gene's germline CDR1 is LNHDA and CDR2 SQIVND (reference sequence). The V and J ends lost 9 bases and 0 bases, in that order; junction bases with no gene match: 7. CDR3 length: 15 amino acids. Here the CDR3 reads CASPRTGSNTGELFF. The CDR3 DNA reads TGTGCCAGCCCGAGGACAGGCTCGAACACCGGGGAGCTGTTTTTT.